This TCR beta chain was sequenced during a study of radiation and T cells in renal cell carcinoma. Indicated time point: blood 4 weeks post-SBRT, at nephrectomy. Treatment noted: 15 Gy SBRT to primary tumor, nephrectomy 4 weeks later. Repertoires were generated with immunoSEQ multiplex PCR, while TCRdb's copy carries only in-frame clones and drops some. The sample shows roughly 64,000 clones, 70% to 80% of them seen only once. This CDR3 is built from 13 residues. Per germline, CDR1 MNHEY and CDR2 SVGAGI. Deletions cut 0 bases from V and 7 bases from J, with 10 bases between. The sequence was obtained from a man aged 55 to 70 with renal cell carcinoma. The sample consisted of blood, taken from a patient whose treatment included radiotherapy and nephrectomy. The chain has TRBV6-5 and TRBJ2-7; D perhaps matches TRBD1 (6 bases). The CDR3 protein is CASSYSGAGEQYF. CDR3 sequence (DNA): TGTGCCAGCAGTTACTCGGGGGCTGGGGAGCAGTACTTC.